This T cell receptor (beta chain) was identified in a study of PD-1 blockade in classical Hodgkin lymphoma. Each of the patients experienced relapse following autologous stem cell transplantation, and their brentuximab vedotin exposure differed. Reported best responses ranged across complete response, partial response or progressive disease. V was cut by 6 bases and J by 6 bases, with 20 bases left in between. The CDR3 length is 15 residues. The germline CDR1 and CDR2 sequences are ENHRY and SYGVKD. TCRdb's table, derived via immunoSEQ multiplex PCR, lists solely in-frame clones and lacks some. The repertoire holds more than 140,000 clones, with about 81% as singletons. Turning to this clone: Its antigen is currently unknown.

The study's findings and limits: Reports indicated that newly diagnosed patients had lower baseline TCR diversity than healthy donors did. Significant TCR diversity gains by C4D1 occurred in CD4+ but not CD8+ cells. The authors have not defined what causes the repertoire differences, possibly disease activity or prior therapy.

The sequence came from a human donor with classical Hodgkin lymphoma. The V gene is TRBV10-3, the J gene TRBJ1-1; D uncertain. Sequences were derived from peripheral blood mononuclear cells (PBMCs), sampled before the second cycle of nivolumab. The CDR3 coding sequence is TGTGCCATCAGGGATACGGATCGGGGTGGAGCTGAAGCTTTCTTT. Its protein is CAIRDTDRGGAEAFF.